This T cell receptor (beta chain) was sequenced during a study of blood T cell repertoires in COVID-19. About the study: Collection of acute and convalescent COVID-19 samples took place in the United States, Italy and Spain. T cells, B-cell-depleted T cells, or PBMCs supplied cDNA or gDNA.

In the authors' methods: Scientists estimated how many nucleated cells there were by amplifying reference gene primers. The data were produced by immunoSEQ multiplex PCR, yet TCRdb's version contains in-frame clones alone and is incomplete. Clone size and the V and J calls come from that table; the DNA yielded D and trimming. Of 30,000 to 40,000 clones listed, roughly 77% were seen once; the top ten hold about 40%. The source of this sequence is a man of 80 years or more with active or convalescent COVID-19. Sequencing was done on a sample of peripheral blood.

In nucleotides, the CDR3 is TGTGCCAGCAGCCTACAGGGGAAAAAACAGCCCCAGCATTTT. Amino acid sequence: CASSLQGKKQPQHF. The V call is TRBV7-8, the J call TRBJ1-5; 7 nucleotides agree with TRBD1. The CDR3 spans 14 residues. Trimming took 5 bases from V and 7 from J; bases not matched to a gene: 8. Looked up from germline, CDR1 is SGHVS and CDR2 is FQNEAQ.